This entry concerns a single T cell receptor (beta chain). This record belongs to a study of memory CD4+ T cells and cytomegalovirus serostatus. The sort gate was single viable CD3+CD4+CD8-CD45RO+ cells for memory CD4+ T cells. Serum IgG to CMV pp150, pp28, p38 and p52 defined serostatus. In the authors' workflow: After removing out-of-frame reads, 2,204,828 distinct TCRbeta sequences remained. Profiled with immunoSEQ multiplex PCR; TCRdb holds only in-frame clones, not every one. Clonal size and the V and J genes are those of that table, whereas D and trimming came from the DNA. Of about 80,000 clones listed, 80% are singletons. V was trimmed by 0 bases and J by 9 bases, leaving 13 bases between them. The CDR3 contains 14 residues. Germline-derived CDR1 and CDR2 are SGDLS and YYNGEE.

The material sequenced was memory CD4+ T cells from blood. The chain recombines TRBV9 with TRBJ2-1; D might be TRBD1 (6 bases). This receptor was obtained from an adult in good health and CMV-seronegative. The CDR3 loop reads CASSVGLQGGEQFF. The CDR3 DNA is TGTGCCAGCAGCGTAGGACTACAAGGGGGTGAGCAGTTCTTC.